This T cell receptor (beta chain) appears in the sequencing data of a study of cytotoxic CD8 clonotypes in ibrutinib-treated CLL. Method: immunoSEQ multiplex PCR; TCRdb's copy keeps in-frame clones and lacks some. The sample has 20,000 to 25,000 clones; roughly 71% are singletons. CDR3 length: 16 residues. V lost 5 bases to trimming and J lost 1 base; unmatched junction nucleotides: 10. Germline CDR1 and CDR2: MNHEY and SMNVEV (reference sequence). The TCR was taken from a human donor with chronic lymphocytic leukemia. The sample consisted of PBMCs, taken after 12 months of ibrutinib treatment. The gene calls are TRBV27 and TRBJ1-1; TRBD1 aligns across 7 bases. The CDR3 DNA reads TGTGCCAGCAGTCCTCGACAGGGACGTGCGAACACTGAAGCTTTCTTT. Its protein product is CASSPRQGRANTEAFF.